Each of the 5 T cell receptor beta chains below was sequenced from the same sample in a study of T cells after yellow fever vaccination. TCRdb processed the 5' RACE reads anew with MiXCR; each CDR3 protein has one entry. Here the sample spans some 550,000 distinct CDR3 sequences, around 21% being singletons. The starting material was PBMCs, obtained 15 days after the yellow fever booster vaccination. These receptors all come from a man aged 25 to 40 who received the YFV17D yellow fever vaccine.

The rearrangement links TRBV5-4 to TRBJ2-1; D is perhaps TRBD1 (5 bases). Per the germline V gene, CDR1 is SGHNT and CDR2 is YYREEE (reference sequence). The CDR3 totals 15 residues. V shed 6 bases and J shed 5 bases, with 18 bases lying between them. In DNA, the CDR3 is TGTGCCAGCAACATCGACAGCGTCTCACACAATGAGCAGTTCTTC. It yields the protein CASNIDSVSHNEQFF.

A few counts support this clonotype. The rearrangement joins TRBV27 to TRBJ2-7; TRBD2 aligns across 9 bases. Germline CDR1 is MNHEY and CDR2 is SMNVEV (reference sequence). The V gene end was trimmed by 4 bases and the J gene end by 0 bases; junction bases not matched to a gene: 7. The CDR3 is made up of 16 amino acids. CDR3 region: CASSSAGGGSSYEQYF. For the CDR3, the DNA is TGTGCCAGCAGTTCCGCGGGGGGGGGCAGCTCCTACGAGCAGTACTTC.

The chain joins TRBV12-3 or TRBV12-4 to TRBJ1-3; 8 positions agree with TRBD1. The length of the CDR3 is 16 residues. Unmatched junction bases numbered 9, after V lost 4 bases and J lost 4 bases. CDR3 loop: CASSSLRTGPGNTIYF. CDR3 sequence (DNA): TGTGCCAGCAGTTCCCTCAGGACAGGGCCCGGAAACACCATATATTTT.

In its sample, this clonotype was seen a few times. The gene calls are TRBV19 and TRBJ2-7; no reliable D call. This CDR3 is built from 15 residues. The V and J ends lost 6 bases and 0 bases respectively, with 15 bases between them. Germline-derived CDR1 and CDR2 are LNHDA and SQIVND (reference sequence). The CDR3 protein is CASRTNSLSSYEQYF. DNA of the CDR3: TGTGCCAGTAGGACGAACAGCCTCTCCTCCTACGAGCAGTACTTC.

The chain is built from TRBV12-3 or TRBV12-4 and TRBJ2-4, with D perhaps matching TRBD2 (6 bases). V lost 4 bases, J lost 1 base, and 8 bases lay in between. CDR3 length: 14 amino acids. CDR3 region: CASSSGGAKNIQYF. As DNA, the CDR3 is TGTGCCAGCAGTTCTGGGGGGGCCAAAAACATTCAGTACTTC.